This T cell receptor beta chain was documented in a study of identical twins. This clonotype was picked up a small number of times. What it binds is not known. Unique molecular identifiers were present on the cDNA, which also gained a universal primer site by template switching. TCRdb reprocessed the 5' RACE reads via MiXCR and lists one record per CDR3 protein. The repertoire consists of approximately 530,000 distinct CDR3 sequences, with more than 20% occurring once and the leading ten covering approximately 0.52%. Study findings and constraints: For zero-insertion analyses, partial confounding could come from invariant MAIT and iNKT cells.

This sample also appeared in a second study, on yellow fever vaccine responses in identical twins.

This receptor was obtained from a woman aged 18 to 35 in good health. The sample comprised CD4+ T cells sorted from blood.

This CDR3 reads CASSQVIIKGGGNEQFF. CDR3 DNA sequence: TGCGCCAGCAGCCAAGTTATCATAAAAGGGGGCGGGAATGAGCAGTTCTTC. This chain joins TRBV4-1 and TRBJ2-1; 7 positions match TRBD1. Germline assignment: CDR1 MGHRA and CDR2 YSYEKL. The trim removed 1 base at V and 7 bases at J, leaving 13 bases unmatched. This CDR3 is built from 17 residues.